The 13 T cell receptor beta chains below all came from one sample that was sequenced in a study of regulatory T cells in long-lasting Graves disease. The authors built TCR beta libraries using iRepertoire HTBI primers and Arm-PCR of CDR3 regions. In TCRdb, the multiplex PCR reads were re-called with MiXCR into one record per CDR3 protein. The sample has 390,000 or so distinct CDR3 sequences; over 9.5% are singletons. Time point described: newly diagnosed GD, antithyroid drugs for less than 3 months. From RNA extracted from PBMCs, the TCR library was made. These same data were also listed under a study on T cells in Graves' hyperthyroidism and ophthalmopathy.

The source was peripheral blood mononuclear cells (PBMCs), collected at new diagnosis, from a patient treated with antithyroid drugs. The receptors here all came from a woman aged 18-29 years with Graves disease.

The gene calls are TRBV2 and TRBJ1-1; possibly TRBD1 for D (6 bases). The CDR3 is 15 residues long. V lost 8 bases and J 3 bases, leaving 19 bases between the germline ends. Germline loops: CDR1 SNHLY, CDR2 FYNNEI. The CDR3 here is CASSPKQGRDTEAFF. In DNA form, the CDR3 reads TGTGCCAGCTCACCCAAACAGGGAAGGGACACTGAAGCTTTCTTT.

This clonotype was detected many times. The J gene is TRBJ1-1, the V gene TRBV7-2; perhaps TRBD1 as D (5 bases). Trimming removed 5 bases at V and 0 bases at J, with 13 bases between. The length of the CDR3 is 15 residues. CDR1 is SGHTA, CDR2 FQGNSA, per germline. As DNA, the CDR3 is TGTGCCAGCAGCCGCCCGGGGGGATTGAACACTGAAGCTTTCTTT. Translated, it gives CASSRPGGLNTEAFF.

This clonotype has at least ten counts. The J gene is TRBJ2-1, the V gene TRBV12-3 or TRBV12-4; D is unresolved. CDR3 size: 16 residues. V was trimmed by 5 bases and J by 4 bases, leaving 18 bases between them. CDR3: CASSLRTFLRYNEQFF. CDR3 nucleotides: TGTGCCAGCAGTCTCCGGACCTTTCTTCGGTACAATGAGCAGTTCTTC.

This clonotype was found many times. The chain links TRBV7-3 to TRBJ2-3, with 7 bases aligning to TRBD2. CDR1 and CDR2 (germline): SGHTA, FQGTGA. The CDR3 has 19 amino acids. Losses at the gene ends were 3 bases for V and 2 bases for J; bases not matched to a gene: 17. CDR3 residues: CASSLRGGGEGRHTDTQYF. The DNA of the CDR3 is TGTGCCAGCAGCTTGCGCGGTGGGGGGGAAGGACGGCACACAGATACGCAGTATTTT.

The CDR3 loop is CASSLRGAQESSSPLHF. CDR3 DNA sequence: TGTGCCAGCAGTTTGAGGGGTGCACAGGAAAGTAGTTCACCCCTCCACTTT. The chain has TRBV6-5 and TRBJ1-6, with D possibly being TRBD1 (5 bases). Trimming stripped 4 bases from V and 9 bases from J, with 22 bases between. This CDR3 is 17 amino acids long. Germline CDR1 and CDR2: MNHEY and SVGAGI.

This clonotype was counted at least ten times. CDR3 loop: CSARGQAYYEQYF. In DNA form, the CDR3 reads TGCAGTGCTAGGGGACAGGCTTACTACGAGCAGTACTTC. The rearrangement uses TRBV20-1 and TRBJ2-7, with TRBD1 identical over 8 bases. Germline V gene lookup returns CDR1 DFQATT and CDR2 SNEGSKA (reference sequence). This CDR3 region has 13 residues. V trimming: 3 bases; J trimming: 3 bases; junction bases outside the gene matches: 4.

This chain connects TRBV6-1 to TRBJ1-5; D is unresolved. V was clipped by 5 bases and J by 9 bases, with 14 bases between them. The CDR3 contains 13 residues. Germline V gene sequence: CDR1 MNHNS, CDR2 SASEGT. This CDR3 is CASSPLGSRPQHF. The CDR3 nucleotides read TGTGCCAGCAGTCCCCTAGGGAGTCGGCCCCAGCATTTT.

This clonotype was counted at least ten times. This rearrangement joins TRBV5-1 to TRBJ2-7; D perhaps matches TRBD1 (6 bases). The CDR3 spans 13 residues. CDR1 and CDR2 (germline): SGHRS, YFSETQ. Between the trimmed V and J ends, which lost 7 bases and 2 bases, there was a span of 13 bases. The CDR3 loop reads CASQRGDTYEQYF. CDR3 DNA: TGCGCCAGCCAGCGTGGGGACACCTACGAGCAGTACTTC. The full variable domain, in which reference TRBV5-1 and TRBJ2-7 provide the parts outside the CDR3, is KAGVTQTPRYLIKTRGQQVTLSCSPISGHRSVSWYQQTPGQGLQFLFEYFSETQRNKGNFPGRFSGRQFSNSRSEMNVSTLELGDSALYLCASQRGDTYEQYFGPGTRLTVT.

Worth noting for this clonotype: This may come from a read error, since a much larger clone is one base off. This chain uses TRBV20-1 with TRBJ2-7; D may correspond to TRBD1 or TRBD2 (5 bases each). The CDR3 length is 14 residues. The germline gives CDR1 DFQATT, CDR2 SNEGSKA (reference sequence). The DNA of the CDR3 is TGCATGGGGGTGGCGGGTACCTCCTACAATGAGCAGTACTTC. Protein: CMGVAGTSYNEQYF.

This clonotype was observed at least ten times. The rearrangement links TRBV28 to TRBJ1-5, with D possibly being TRBD1 (6 bases). This CDR3 is 15 amino acids long. V lost 3 bases and J 6 bases, leaving 15 bases between the germline ends. Germline V gene sequence: CDR1 MDHEN, CDR2 SYDVKM. For the CDR3, the DNA is TGTGCCAGCAGTTTTTTCGGGGGGCGAGGTCAGCCCCAGCATTTT. Protein: CASSFFGGRGQPQHF. The entire variable domain, with the rest obtained from reference TRBV28 and TRBJ1-5, is as follows: DVKVTQSSRYLVKRTGEKVFLECVQDMDHENMFWYRQDPGLGLRLIYFSYDVKMKEKGDIPEGYSVSREKKERFSLILESASTNQTSMYLCASSFFGGRGQPQHFGDGTRLSIL.

This clonotype occurred many times. This sequence joins TRBV11-1 and TRBJ1-3, with D maybe TRBD1 (6 bases). The CDR3 runs to 16 residues. Trimming stripped 2 bases from V and 0 bases from J, with 11 bases between. Per the germline V gene, CDR1 is SGHAT and CDR2 is FQDESV (reference sequence). CDR3 bases: TGTGCCAGCAGCTTATTTGGACAGTTCTCTGGAAACACCATATATTTT. This translates into CASSLFGQFSGNTIYF. The full variable domain, its missing parts supplied by reference TRBV11-1 and TRBJ1-3, is EAEVAQSPRYKITEKSQAVAFWCDPISGHATLYWYRQILGQGPELLVQFQDESVVDDSQLPKDRFSAERLKGVDSTLKIQPAELGDSAMYLCASSLFGQFSGNTIYFGEGSWLTVV.

The V and J genes are TRBV20-1 and TRBJ2-1, with 7 bases lining up with TRBD2. V shed 0 bases and J 0 bases; nucleotides not matched to a gene: 2. CDR3 size: 15 residues. The germline gives CDR1 DFQATT, CDR2 SNEGSKA (reference sequence). CDR3 sequence (DNA): TGCAGTGCTAGAGATGGGGGGGGCTCCTACAATGAGCAGTTCTTC. The encoded protein is CSARDGGGSYNEQFF.

This clonotype was recorded many times. The CDR3 region has the DNA TGTGCCAGCAGCCAGTCGGGACAGAGAGGGGCCCAGTACTTC. This translates into CASSQSGQRGAQYF. The chain joins TRBV14 to TRBJ2-5, with 7 bases aligning to TRBD1. CDR1 is SGHDN, CDR2 FVKESK, per germline. V lost 3 bases to trimming and J lost 9 bases; unmatched junction nucleotides: 10. This CDR3 comprises 14 residues.